Listed below are T cell receptor beta chains from one sample, sequenced in a study of shared clonotypes between healthy human individuals. The method was immunoSEQ multiplex PCR; TCRdb's version includes in-frame clones alone and lacks a portion of them. The sample contains about 2.4 million clones, 93% of which appear only once. Source material: naive CD4+ T cells from PBMCs. The receptors stem from a man aged 18 to 30 in good health. Some clones in this sample may be carry-over from other donors' samples. Each CDR3 is given with its conserved first and last residue. D genes are given only for firm matches. A clone size is listed for some rows: how often the clone was seen (once, few, many), or a class if it is expanded.

TGTGCCAGCAGCTTTGTCAGTTATGAGCAGTTCTTC,CASSFVSYEQFF,NA,TRBJ2-1,NA,TRBV5-6
TGTGCCAGCAGCGCCTCCCCAACCTACAATGAGCAGTTCTTC,CASSASPTYNEQFF,NA,TRBJ2-1,NA,TRBV7-2
TGTGCCAGCAGCCCGGACCCGGGACAGGGAAATCAGCCCCAGCATTTT,CASSPDPGQGNQPQHF,TRBD1,TRBJ1-5,NA,TRBV5-4
TGTGCCAGCAGCTCTCAGACTAGATACAATGAGCAGTTCTTC,CASSSQTRYNEQFF,NA,TRBJ2-1,NA,TRBV5-4
TGCGCCAGCAGGGAAGGCAGAGGGGCCTACTACAATGAGCAGTTCTTC,CASREGRGAYYNEQFF,NA,TRBJ2-1,NA,TRBV4-1
TGTGCCAGCAGTTTAGTTAGCGGGCATACCTACGAGCAGTACTTC,CASSLVSGHTYEQYF,TRBD2,TRBJ2-7,NA,TRBV27
TGTGCCAGCAGGAATTACAATGAGCAGTTCTTC,CASRNYNEQFF,NA,TRBJ2-1,NA,TRBV2
TGTGCCAGCAGCCCTAGCACTGACAACAATGAGCAGTTCTTC,CASSPSTDNNEQFF,NA,TRBJ2-1,NA,TRBV7-3
TGTGCCAGCAGTCGTCAAGCTGTGAACACTGAAGCTTTCTTT,CASSRQAVNTEAFF,NA,TRBJ1-1,NA,TRBV28
TGTGCCAGCAGCTTAGCCGGGGCGCGGGACGAGCAGTACTTC,CASSLAGARDEQYF,NA,TRBJ2-7,NA,TRBV7-3
TGTGCCAGCAGCGGAATACTCAGCTCTGGAAACACCATATATTTT,CASSGILSSGNTIYF,NA,TRBJ1-3,NA,TRBV9
TGCGCCAGCAGCTTGGCCGGGGGGACAGGATACTACGAGCAGTACTTC,CASSLAGGTGYYEQYF,NA,TRBJ2-7,NA,TRBV5-1
TGCGCCAGCAGCCAAGATACGCGCGGTCAGCCCCAGCATTTT,CASSQDTRGQPQHF,NA,TRBJ1-5,NA,TRBV4-3
TGTGCCAGCAGTTTCGGTAGAGGGACGTCCTACGAGCAGTACTTC,CASSFGRGTSYEQYF,NA,TRBJ2-7,NA,TRBV27
TGTGCCAGCAGCTTGGCATTGCTAGCGGTACAATATGAGCAGTTCTTC,CASSLALLAVQYEQFF,TRBD2,TRBJ2-1,NA,TRBV5-4
TGTGCCAGCAGCACCCGACTCGACTGGCAGAATGAGCAGTTCTTC,CASSTRLDWQNEQFF,NA,TRBJ2-1,NA,TRBV9
TGTGCCAGCACCCCATACCGCGTCCAAGAGACCCAGTACTTC,CASTPYRVQETQYF,NA,TRBJ2-5,NA,TRBV7-9
TGCGCCAGCAGCTTGGGTCAGTCCTCCTACGAGCAGTACTTC,CASSLGQSSYEQYF,NA,TRBJ2-7,NA,TRBV5-1
TGTGCCAGCAGCTTGGTGTTTAGCGGGAGGGCGGGAGATACGCAGTATTTT,CASSLVFSGRAGDTQYF,TRBD2,TRBJ2-3,NA,TRBV5-4
TGTGCCAGCAGTTATTACAATGAGCAGTTCTTC,CASSYYNEQFF,NA,TRBJ2-1,NA,TRBV14
TGCGCCAGCAGCCAAGGAAATGGGTTAGGGGGGCTAAGGTATGGCTACACCTTC,CASSQGNGLGGLRYGYTF,NA,TRBJ1-2,NA,TRBV4-3
TGCGCCAGCAGCTCCAGAGACAATGAGCAGTTCTTC,CASSSRDNEQFF,NA,TRBJ2-1,NA,TRBV5-1
TGTGCCAGCAGTGGTAATAACAGGGGAGAGACCCAGTACTTC,CASSGNNRGETQYF,TRBD1,TRBJ2-5,NA,TRBV25-1
TGTGCCAGCAATGGGGGTCAGTCCTATAATTCACCCCTCCACTTT,CASNGGQSYNSPLHF,NA,TRBJ1-6,once,TRBV2
TGTGCCAGCAGCTCCCCGGGACTAGTTGGGTTGGGCATTCAGTACTTC,CASSSPGLVGLGIQYF,TRBD2,TRBJ2-4,NA,TRBV7-2
TGTGCCATCAGTGTGGACAGGGATCAGCCCCAGCATTTT,CAISVDRDQPQHF,TRBD1,TRBJ1-5,NA,TRBV10-3
TGCAGCGTCCAAGACTTGGGGTTATACGGCTACGAGCAGTACTTC,CSVQDLGLYGYEQYF,NA,TRBJ2-7,NA,TRBV29-1
TGTGCCAGCAGTGAAGGAGGAACTAGCACAGATACGCAGTATTTT,CASSEGGTSTDTQYF,NA,TRBJ2-3,NA,TRBV6-1
TGTGCCAGCAGTCCTCAGGGGGGAGAGACCCAGTACTTC,CASSPQGGETQYF,NA,TRBJ2-5,NA,TRBV11-3
TGCGCCAGCAGCTTGGGTTATATGGGTTTTCGGACTGAAGCTTTCTTT,CASSLGYMGFRTEAFF,NA,TRBJ1-1,NA,TRBV5-1
TGTGCCAGCAGATATAAGACAGGGTATGGCTACACCTTC,CASRYKTGYGYTF,TRBD1,TRBJ1-2,NA,TRBV27
TGCAGCGTTGATACGGCCGGGGGCACCTACAATGAGCAGTTCTTC,CSVDTAGGTYNEQFF,NA,TRBJ2-1,NA,TRBV29-1
TGTGCCAGCAGTCAGGGCGGGTCGGGAAACACCATATATTTT,CASSQGGSGNTIYF,NA,TRBJ1-3,NA,TRBV28
TGTGCCAGCAGTTTATTCAGGGACTATGGCTACACCTTC,CASSLFRDYGYTF,NA,TRBJ1-2,NA,TRBV28